The subject of this entry is one T cell receptor (beta chain). Per the germline V gene, CDR1 is SGHRS and CDR2 is YFSETQ. Trimming at V came to 1 base and at J to 0 bases, leaving 3 bases not matched to a gene. The CDR3 has 15 amino acids. These data are taken from a study of blood T cell repertoires in COVID-19. The data were produced by immunoSEQ multiplex PCR, yet TCRdb's version contains in-frame clones alone and is incomplete. The table has about 250,000 clones, about 85% seen once. The rearrangement uses TRBV5-1 and TRBJ1-1; TRBD1 agrees at 7 bases. This TCR came from a man younger than 30 with active or convalescent COVID-19. The sequenced sample consisted of peripheral blood. CDR3 nucleotides: TGCGCCAGCAGCTTGTTGGGACAGATGAACACTGAAGCTTTCTTT. Translation: CASSLLGQMNTEAFF. Based on the CDR3 plus reference TRBV5-1 and TRBJ1-1, the full variable domain is KAGVTQTPRYLIKTRGQQVTLSCSPISGHRSVSWYQQTPGQGLQFLFEYFSETQRNKGNFPGRFSGRQFSNSRSEMNVSTLELGDSALYLCASSLLGQMNTEAFFGQGTRLTVV.